This TCR beta chain was observed in a study of cytomegalovirus exposure and HLA in healthy donors. In the case of this clone: What it binds is unknown.

The PCR was carried out with 60 Vbeta primers and 13 Jbeta primers. Using immunoSEQ multiplex PCR, the repertoire was profiled, and TCRdb retains in-frame clones only, with some absent. The repertoire holds 150,000 to 250,000 clones, over 75% seen once, with 0.08% to 0.1% in the top ten. Germline V CDR1 and CDR2: MNHNS, SASEGT. The V and J ends lost 1 base and 3 bases respectively, with 13 bases between them. CDR3 length equals 15 residues. Study-level points and caveats: Previous analysis showed most TCR beta V segments were productive about 87% or about 30% of the time.

Sequencing used PBMCs. V gene TRBV6-1 combines with J gene TRBJ2-7; a weak D match, TRBD1 (5 bases). The source is a boy younger than 10 in good health and CMV-seronegative. This CDR3 reads CASSEGPGIHYEQYF. The CDR3 DNA sequence: TGTGCCAGCAGTGAAGGTCCAGGGATTCACTACGAGCAGTACTTC.